This section outlines one T cell receptor (beta chain) sequence together with its context. CDR1 and CDR2 (germline): LNHDA, SQIVND (reference sequence). Unmatched junction bases numbered 6, after V lost 5 bases and J lost 4 bases. This CDR3 contains 15 residues. This sample is part of a study of blood T cell repertoires in COVID-19. The assay was immunoSEQ multiplex PCR, and TCRdb's table has in-frame clones only and misses some. Seen here are 65,000 to 90,000 clones, 80% to 85% observed once, and the top ten hold 2.5%. The rearrangement links TRBV19 to TRBJ2-5; 11 bases align to TRBD1. The sequenced sample consisted of peripheral blood. This receptor was identified in a man older than 75 with active or convalescent COVID-19. The DNA for the CDR3 is TGTGCCAGTAGTTCTCGGACAGGGGGCGCAGAGACCCAGTACTTC. Its protein is CASSSRTGGAETQYF. Full variable domain (remainder filled in from reference TRBV19 and TRBJ2-5): DGGITQSPKYLFRKEGQNVTLSCEQNLNHDAMYWYRQDPGQGLRLIYYSQIVNDFQKGDIAEGYSVSREKKESFPLTVTSAQKNPTAFYLCASSSRTGGAETQYFGPGTRLLVL.